Listed here are 4 T cell receptor beta chains from one sample, sequenced in a study of blood T cell repertoires in COVID-19. Here immunoSEQ multiplex PCR was the method, and the copy in TCRdb shows in-frame clones only, minus some. The sample consists of about 340,000 clones, 65% to 90% of them appearing once. Sample: PBMCs or T cells enriched from blood (not recorded which). These receptors were obtained from a woman aged 40-49 years with acute COVID-19.

The chain employs TRBV19 and TRBJ1-1, with 7 bases matching TRBD1. J was trimmed by 1 base and V by 4 bases; bases with no gene match: 6. The CDR3 runs to 15 residues. Germline V gives CDR1 LNHDA, CDR2 SQIVND (reference sequence). CDR3 coding DNA: TGTGCCAGTAGTAAAGGACAGGTCCCGAACACTGAAGCTTTCTTT. This encodes CASSKGQVPNTEAFF.

This sequence joins TRBV4-2 and TRBJ1-2, with D unclear. The germline V and J ends were trimmed by 0 bases and 3 bases, with 8 bases remaining between them. This CDR3 contains 14 residues. In germline, CDR1 is LGHNA, CDR2 YNFKEQ. This CDR3 is CASSQEYRDYGYTF. CDR3 nucleotide sequence: TGTGCCAGCAGCCAAGAGTACCGGGACTATGGCTACACCTTC.

The chain employs TRBV7-6 and TRBJ2-5; D is undetermined. This CDR3 has 15 residues. The germline gives CDR1 SGHVS, CDR2 FNYEAQ. V was clipped by 6 bases and J by 5 bases, with 19 bases between them. Written as DNA, the CDR3 is TGTGCCAGCAGTCTTTCTCTATCCCCACGCGAGACCCAGTACTTC. The encoded protein is CASSLSLSPRETQYF.

V gene TRBV27 combines with J gene TRBJ1-2, with 8 bases that match TRBD1. This CDR3 is 13 amino acids long. Germline V gene lookup returns CDR1 MNHEY and CDR2 SMNVEV (reference sequence). The junction had 3 bases not matched to a gene; V was cut back by 4 bases and J by 5 bases. This CDR3 reads CASSSGQGYGYTF. CDR3 DNA sequence: TGTGCCAGCAGTTCTGGACAGGGTTATGGCTACACCTTC.